One and the same sample provided the 17 T cell receptor beta chains below, sequenced in a study of T-cell memory formation after mild COVID-19 (dated by TCRdb to about 2021). Libraries were prepared through 5' RACE. Reads for this sample came from an Illumina NovaSeq 6000. TCRdb itself trimmed the public reads at Q25 with fastp, ran MiXCR and retained productive beta chains. Every distinct CDR3 protein forms one entry, paired with its most common genes and DNA. Counted in this sample were hundreds of thousands of distinct CDR3 sequences; approximately 19% of them appeared once. The ten most abundant clones make up 12% of the sample. The sample comprised PBMCs or a T cell subset sorted from them (not recorded which). The receptors were gathered from an adult woman who had mild COVID-19 (a few samples of this study predate the infection). The sample titles of this study are shuffled in the database, so cell type and time point are left out; the donor was told from shared clones.

In its sample, this clonotype was seen a few times. The chain employs TRBV30 and TRBJ2-2; D not resolved. Germline V CDR1 and CDR2: GTSNPN, SVGIG (reference sequence). The CDR3 is 10 amino acids. V was trimmed by 6 bases and J by 7 bases, leaving 6 bases between them. The CDR3 here is CACWGGELFF. In DNA form, the CDR3 reads TGTGCCTGTTGGGGCGGGGAGCTGTTTTTT.

The V and J genes are TRBV7-2 and TRBJ2-5; 9 nucleotides align to TRBD1. V shed 4 bases and J 6 bases; nucleotides not matched to a gene: 6. The germline CDR1 and CDR2 sequences are SGHTA and FQGNSA. The CDR3 runs 14 residues. The CDR3 loop reads CASSSTGGWKTQYF. CDR3 in DNA: TGTGCCAGCAGCTCTACAGGGGGCTGGAAGACCCAGTACTTC.

The V gene is TRBV6-5, the J gene TRBJ2-1; 11 nucleotides agree with TRBD2. Germline lookup yields CDR1 MNHEY and CDR2 SVGAGI. The CDR3 length is 15 residues. J was trimmed by 7 bases and V by 2 bases; bases with no gene match: 4. CDR3 sequence reads: CASSYGSGRVNEQFF. The CDR3 DNA sequence: TGTGCCAGCAGTTACGGTAGCGGGAGGGTAAATGAGCAGTTCTTC.

The V and J genes are TRBV24-1 and TRBJ2-5, with D possibly TRBD2 on 5 matching bases. This CDR3 is built from 15 residues. From germline, CDR1 is KGHDR and CDR2 SFDVKD. V was pared by 0 bases and J by 2 bases, with 9 bases between. CDR3: CATSDLRAGQETQYF. The DNA for the CDR3 is TGTGCCACCAGTGATTTGCGTGCGGGTCAAGAGACCCAGTACTTC.

This chain uses TRBV7-6 with TRBJ2-2; D might be TRBD1 (6 bases). V gave up 5 bases and J gave up 6 bases, with 13 bases separating them. The germline gives CDR1 SGHVS, CDR2 FNYEAQ. The CDR3 runs 14 residues. The CDR3, as DNA: TGTGCCAGCAGCAGCTTTGAGGGGGCCGGGGAGCTGTTTTTT. Translated: CASSSFEGAGELFF.

This clonotype was detected only a few times. This chain joins TRBV12-3 or TRBV12-4 and TRBJ2-2; TRBD2 agrees at 14 bases. J lost 2 bases, V lost 5 bases, and 7 bases had no gene match. The CDR3 spans 18 residues. CDR3 in amino acids: CASSHPGLAGGNTGELFF. As DNA, the CDR3 is TGTGCCAGCAGTCATCCCGGACTAGCGGGAGGTAACACCGGGGAGCTGTTTTTT.

A few counts support this clonotype. The chain has TRBV6-5 and TRBJ2-1, with TRBD2 matching over 9 bases. Germline-derived CDR1 and CDR2 are MNHEY and SVGAGI. This CDR3 has 20 residues. The V segment lost 4 bases and the J segment 7 bases; nucleotides outside the gene matches: 23. The CDR3: CASSWSGILTSGHESNEQFF. The CDR3 nucleotides read TGTGCCAGCAGTTGGTCAGGTATCCTGACTAGCGGACACGAATCAAATGAGCAGTTCTTC.

This clonotype turned up a few times. The rearrangement joins TRBV7-2 to TRBJ2-6, with D perhaps matching TRBD1 or TRBD2 (7 bases each). V dropped 2 bases and J dropped 2 bases, with 13 bases sitting between them. The CDR3 spans 17 residues. Germline V gives CDR1 SGHTA, CDR2 FQGNSA. CDR3 loop: CASSLKQGGAGANVLTF. CDR3 bases: TGTGCCAGCAGCTTAAAGCAGGGGGGGGCTGGGGCCAACGTCCTGACTTTC.

This chain uses TRBV12-3 or TRBV12-4 with TRBJ1-1; D unclear. The CDR3 has 12 residues. V dropped 1 base and J dropped 3 bases, with 3 bases sitting between them. The CDR3 reads CASSLVHTEAFF. The DNA for the CDR3 is TGTGCCAGCAGTTTAGTCCACACTGAAGCTTTCTTT.

This clonotype has just a few counts. The V gene is TRBV6-1, the J gene TRBJ2-3; TRBD2 matches 9 bases. Trimming at V came to 5 bases and at J to 4 bases, leaving 7 bases not matched to a gene. CDR1 MNHNS and CDR2 SASEGT come from the germline V gene. The CDR3 is 15 amino acids. CDR3 DNA sequence: TGTGCCAGCAGTTCTAGTAGCGGGAGCGCAGATACGCAGTATTTT. This translates into CASSSSSGSADTQYF.

This clonotype has more than one count but fewer than ten. The rearrangement uses TRBV5-6 and TRBJ2-2; 12 bases align to TRBD1. The V gene's germline CDR1 is SGHDT and CDR2 YYEEEE. CDR3 length equals 17 residues. After removal of 7 bases from V and 4 bases from J, the junction contained 11 bases not matched to a gene. The CDR3 sequence is CASSLGQGAFRTGELFF. CDR3 in DNA: TGTGCCAGCTCCTTGGGACAGGGGGCTTTTCGCACCGGGGAGCTGTTTTTT.

The V and J genes are TRBV2 and TRBJ1-4, with D tentatively TRBD1 (6 bases). CDR1 SNHLY and CDR2 FYNNEI come from the germline V gene. Trimming took 4 bases from V and 5 from J, leaving 14 bases between them. The CDR3 sequence is 15 residues long. The CDR3 sequence is CASSAVTGQNEKLFF. In DNA, the CDR3 is TGTGCCAGCAGTGCGGTGACAGGCCAAAATGAAAAACTGTTTTTT. The full variable domain, completed using reference TRBV2 and TRBJ1-4, is EPEVTQTPSHQVTQMGQEVILRCVPISNHLYFYWYRQILGQKVEFLVSFYNNEISEKSEIFDDQFSVERPDGSNFTLKIRSTKLEDSAMYFCASSAVTGQNEKLFFGSGTQLSVL.

In its sample, this clonotype was seen a few times. The rearrangement joins TRBV7-2 to TRBJ2-5; 11 bases are shared with TRBD2. The CDR3 covers 16 residues. Losses at the gene ends were 3 bases for V and 4 bases for J; bases not matched to a gene: 7. Germline V gives CDR1 SGHTA, CDR2 FQGNSA. In nucleotides, the CDR3 is TGTGCCAGCAGCTTCTCCAACGGACTAGCGGGAGAGACCCAGTACTTC. The encoded protein is CASSFSNGLAGETQYF.

The chain uses TRBV2 and TRBJ2-1; 7 bases match TRBD2. CDR1 is SNHLY and CDR2 is FYNNEI in the germline V gene. V gave up 4 bases and J gave up 12 bases; unmatched junction bases: 18. The CDR3 is 16 residues long. The CDR3 region has the DNA TGTGCCAGCAGTGCTGAGGTGGGACTATTTTCTAGAGGGCAGTTCTTC. Amino acids: CASSAEVGLFSRGQFF.

This clonotype has only a few counts. The chain is built from TRBV27 and TRBJ2-5; no clear D. V lost 3 bases and J lost 5, with 10 bases in between. Germline CDR1 MNHEY, CDR2 SMNVEV (reference sequence). The CDR3 runs to 13 residues. CDR3 sequence (DNA): TGTGCCAGCAGTTTCTCGATTTTGGAGACCCAGTACTTC. The encoded protein is CASSFSILETQYF.

In this sample, this clonotype turned up a few times. J is TRBJ2-1 and V is TRBV20-1; TRBD2 agrees at 7 bases. With 6 bases clipped from V and 0 bases from J, the junction kept 11 bases outside the gene matches. The CDR3 is made up of 16 amino acids. CDR1 DFQATT and CDR2 SNEGSKA come from the germline V gene (reference sequence). CDR3 amino acids: CSAIGREWSSYNEQFF. The DNA for the CDR3 is TGCAGTGCCATCGGGCGGGAGTGGAGCTCCTACAATGAGCAGTTCTTC.

The rearrangement joins TRBV7-9 to TRBJ2-2, with D possibly being TRBD1 (6 bases). The CDR3 is made up of 15 amino acids. Per the germline V gene, CDR1 is SEHNR and CDR2 is FQNEAQ (reference sequence). Trimming cost V 6 bases and J 2 bases, with 13 bases left between them. The CDR3 spells CASRTGTQNTGELFF. CDR3 bases: TGTGCCAGCAGGACCGGGACACAAAACACCGGGGAGCTGTTTTTT.